This T cell receptor (beta chain) was retrieved from a study of cytomegalovirus exposure and HLA in healthy donors. Study outcomes and limitations: TRBV6-2, TRBV6-3 and some other V segments were excluded as indistinguishable.

PCR used 60 Vbeta primers and 13 Jbeta primers. The data were produced by immunoSEQ multiplex PCR, yet TCRdb's version contains in-frame clones alone and is incomplete. The sample has some 100,000 clones; around 83% are singletons. Details on this clone: Its antigen is currently unknown.

The germline gives CDR1 SGHTA, CDR2 FQGTGA. The CDR3 is 17 residues long. The V and J ends lost 5 bases and 0 bases, in that order; junction bases with no gene match: 9. Sequenced input: PBMCs. This rearrangement joins TRBV7-3 to TRBJ2-1, with 8 nucleotides matching TRBD2. This sequence was found in a young woman in good health and CMV-seronegative. This chain's CDR3 is CASSPTSGTPSYNEQFF. In DNA form, the CDR3 reads TGTGCCAGCAGCCCAACTAGCGGAACCCCCTCCTACAATGAGCAGTTCTTC.